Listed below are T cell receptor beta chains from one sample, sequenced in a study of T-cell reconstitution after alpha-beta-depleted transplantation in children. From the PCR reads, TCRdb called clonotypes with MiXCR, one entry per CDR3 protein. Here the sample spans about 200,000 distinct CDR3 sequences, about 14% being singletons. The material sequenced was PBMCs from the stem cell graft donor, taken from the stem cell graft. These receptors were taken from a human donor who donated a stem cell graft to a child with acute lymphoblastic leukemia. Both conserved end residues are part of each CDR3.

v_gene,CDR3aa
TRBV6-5,CASSYGDRAGGWQFF
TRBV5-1,CASSLLGRGNQPQHF
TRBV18,CASSGSLPINEQFF
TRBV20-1,CSARIGNRRNTEAFF
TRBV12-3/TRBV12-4,CASSLENLNEQFF
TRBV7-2,CASLRKAGGVTYEQYF
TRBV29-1,CSVGDGRGTEAFF
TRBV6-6,CASSNPSNTEAFF
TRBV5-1,CASSPVGGRGTGQLFF
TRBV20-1,CSATTGGEQFF
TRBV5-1,CASSLAGASDTDTQYF
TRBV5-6,CASSYGTSGRNEQFF
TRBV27,CASSPIQGRGEKLFF
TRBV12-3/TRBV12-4,CASNTASTDTQYF
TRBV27,CASRSRDRGRGGGYGYTF
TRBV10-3,CAASGLAANTGELFF
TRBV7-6,CASSPGVEQYF
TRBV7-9,CASSLVIPQYNEQFF
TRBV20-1,CSTLAWAGVLETQYF
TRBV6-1,CASSQGLAGKLGTDTQYF
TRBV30,CAWGTSNYGYTF
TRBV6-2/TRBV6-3,CASREFLGQRIQETQYF
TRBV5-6,CASSFGASYEQYF
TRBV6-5,CASSNAGNTIYF
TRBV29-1,CSVDPLAGGFNEQFF
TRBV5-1,CASSLASGSWYNEQFF
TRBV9,CASSANTGSRETQYF
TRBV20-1,CSAPSTGSGETQYF
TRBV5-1,CASSFQRQDEQYF
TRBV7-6,CASSLGGRPSTDTQYF
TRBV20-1,CSASDSYEQYF
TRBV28,CASSLLGEGALIKETQYF
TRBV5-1,CASSVSTSGTLREQFF
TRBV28,CASSLGLVYNEQFF
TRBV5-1,CASSLGGGMTSGANVLTF
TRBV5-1,CASSLDAGSSGDYNEQFF
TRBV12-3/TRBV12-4,CASSLMGGETQYF
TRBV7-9,CASSFGGIGELFF
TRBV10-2,CATEEDTYNEQFF
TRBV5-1,CASSISGTGAYEQYF
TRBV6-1,CASSEGGKGNQPQHF
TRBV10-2,CASSETGAPYNEQFF
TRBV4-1,CASSRDRGRNTEAFF
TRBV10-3,CAISESAQGEQFF